This T cell receptor (beta chain) was observed in a study of blood T cell repertoires in COVID-19. Study at large: From the United States, Italy and Spain came samples of acute and convalescent COVID-19. The cDNA or gDNA used as material had been derived from T cells, B-cell-depleted T cells, or PBMCs.

As handled by the study authors: Estimated nucleated cell counts came from reference gene primer amplification. Data came from immunoSEQ multiplex PCR; TCRdb stores just in-frame clones and leaves some out. V, J and clone size reflect that table, while D and trimming were determined from the DNA. The top ten clones hold 3.5% to 5.5% of a sample with under 300,000 clones, roughly 89% of them seen once. This CDR3 has 15 residues. Per germline, CDR1 MGHRA and CDR2 YSYEKL. V was clipped by 1 base and J by 12 bases; unmatched bases: 11. This TCR came from a woman in her forties who had recovered from COVID-19. This rearrangement joins TRBV4-1 to TRBJ2-1, with TRBD2 identical over 8 bases. Sequencing was performed on peripheral blood. In nucleotides, the CDR3 is TGCGCCAGCAGCCAAGTCGGGAGTAGCGGGAAGGGGCAGTTCTTC. Amino acid sequence: CASSQVGSSGKGQFF.